This TCR beta chain was obtained from a study of vaccination effects on CD4 cells after COVID-19. The wider study: After the second dose, samples were taken at median day 72. Whole-study results and caveats: Long after vaccination, the clones induced by infection and by vaccine shrank markedly in size.

Of note for this clone: As yet, its antigen is unknown.

In the ViraFEST assay, antigen-specific CD4+ clonotypes were identified by expansion after peptide-pool stimulation. CD4+ T cell isolation took place after less than 13 days of culture. Each participant was administered two doses of either the BNT162b2 or the mRNA-1273 vaccine. Cells had half their medium changed to IL-2 medium on days 3 and 7. The germline CDR1 and CDR2 sequences are SGHRS and YFSETQ. The CDR3 sequence is 18 residues long. V was clipped by 4 bases and J by 3 bases, with 22 bases between them. Data came from immunoSEQ multiplex PCR; TCRdb stores just in-frame clones and leaves some out. Among some 70,000 clones, about 86% were seen once, and the ten largest hold about 1.2%.

This sample comprised CD4+ T cells from PBMCs cultured with HCoV-229E spike peptides, obtained after COVID-19 vaccination. This chain links TRBV5-1 with TRBJ2-2; D unresolved. This clonotype was sampled from a human donor who received a COVID-19 vaccine. In DNA form, the CDR3 reads TGCGCCAGCAGCCTCCAAGGGATTCTAACGTCGGACACCGGGGAGCTGTTTTTT. Translating gives CASSLQGILTSDTGELFF.